The 25 T cell receptor beta chains below were found in one sample sequenced in a study of CD8+ T cells in alopecia areata. The sample's treatment: oral pan-JAK inhibitor, 5-10 mg twice daily. TCR sequencing used cDNA made by reverse transcription of extracted RNA. The assay was immunoSEQ multiplex PCR, and TCRdb's table has in-frame clones only and misses some. The table shows around 200,000 clones, with approximately 53% occurring only once. The input for sequencing was CD8+ T cells sorted from blood, taken at week 24, from a patient treated with tofacitinib. These receptors came from a human donor with alopecia areata.

DNA for the CDR3: TGTGCCAGCAGCTTAGGCCGGGGGAGTGGAGCTTTCTTT. As protein: CASSLGRGSGAFF. The J gene is TRBJ1-1, the V gene TRBV13; D perhaps matches TRBD1 (5 bases). V gave up 0 bases and J gave up 10 bases, with 12 bases separating them. The CDR3 runs to 13 residues. Germline values: CDR1 PRHDT, CDR2 FYEKMQ (reference sequence).

The CDR3: CASSFGIYNEQFF. The CDR3 coding sequence is TGTGCCAGCAGTTTTGGGATCTACAATGAGCAGTTCTTC. The V call is TRBV27, the J call TRBJ2-1; no reliable D call. From germline, CDR1 is MNHEY and CDR2 SMNVEV (reference sequence). The CDR3 totals 13 residues. The V and J ends lost 3 bases and 3 bases respectively, with 6 bases between them.

The CDR3 DNA sequence: TGTGCCTGCAATGACCTGGAGAAATCTAATACTAACAGGGGTCTGGATGGCTACACCTTC. Translating it yields CACNDLEKSNTNRGLDGYTF. The chain links TRBV30 to TRBJ1-2; 7 nucleotides agree with TRBD1. Germline trimming cut 6 bases from V and 6 bases from J; bases unmatched to any gene: 31. Germline V lookup: CDR1 GTSNPN, CDR2 SVGIG (reference sequence). The CDR3 covers 20 residues.

The sample holds a few counts of this clone. The V gene is TRBV29-1, the J gene TRBJ1-2, with 8 bases identical to TRBD1. CDR1 and CDR2 (germline): SQVTM, ANQGSEA. V shed 4 bases, J shed 8 bases, and the junction held 12 bases outside the gene matches. The CDR3 sequence is 14 residues long. The CDR3 sequence: CSVVGAGGIEGYTF. The CDR3 region has the DNA TGCAGCGTTGTCGGGGCAGGGGGCATCGAGGGCTACACCTTC.

This clone was detected a few times. The chain links TRBV29-1 to TRBJ2-7, with TRBD1 as a possible D gene (6 bases). The CDR3 spans 12 residues. The V gene's germline CDR1 is SQVTM and CDR2 ANQGSEA. V was cut by 4 bases and J by 3 bases, with 10 bases left in between. CDR3 in amino acids: CSVGPDSYEQYF. The CDR3 coding sequence is TGCAGCGTTGGCCCGGACAGCTACGAGCAGTACTTC.

This rearrangement joins TRBV29-1 to TRBJ2-3; maybe TRBD1 (6 bases). The CDR3 has 11 residues. Per germline, CDR1 SQVTM and CDR2 ANQGSEA. Trimming cost V 7 bases and J 6 bases, with 11 bases left between them. CDR3 region: CSAPQGDTQYF. The DNA for the CDR3 is TGCAGCGCGCCCCAGGGGGATACGCAGTATTTT.

V is TRBV7-9 and J is TRBJ1-6, with 8 bases that match TRBD1. V lost 5 bases and J lost 8; bases outside the gene matches: 8. The CDR3 has 15 residues. Germline CDR1 is SEHNR and CDR2 is FQNEAQ (reference sequence). The CDR3 region is CASSRRQGTDSPLHF. The CDR3 nucleotides read TGTGCCAGCAGCCGCAGACAGGGGACGGATTCACCCCTCCACTTT.

This clone was detected a few times. V usage is TRBV11-2 and J usage is TRBJ1-5; D is undetermined. V was cut by 1 base and J by 9 bases, with 10 bases left in between. Germline CDR1 SGHAT, CDR2 FQNNGV. The CDR3 spans 13 residues. The CDR3 protein is CASSLALGRPQHF. CDR3 nucleotides: TGTGCCAGCAGCTTAGCTTTAGGACGGCCCCAGCATTTT.

This rearrangement joins TRBV19 to TRBJ1-1; unclear D gene. Germline-derived CDR1 and CDR2 are LNHDA and SQIVND (reference sequence). Trimming stripped 5 bases from V and 1 base from J, with 8 bases between. The length of the CDR3 is 13 residues. This chain's CDR3 is CASSSTTNTEAFF. The CDR3 coding sequence is TGTGCCAGTAGTTCGACGACGAACACTGAAGCTTTCTTT.

This clone was found a few times. In the same sample, other DNA sequences code for this CDR3. The chain combines TRBV7-2 with TRBJ2-7; 8 nucleotides line up with TRBD2. Germline CDR1 SGHTA, CDR2 FQGNSA. The CDR3 runs 15 residues. V trimming: 2 bases; J trimming: 0 bases; junction bases outside the gene matches: 3. CDR3 protein: CASSLLAGSSYEQYF. The CDR3 bases are TGTGCCAGCAGCTTACTAGCGGGTTCCTCCTACGAGCAGTACTTC.

The V gene is TRBV4-3, the J gene TRBJ2-2; tentatively, D is TRBD1 (5 bases). The CDR3 length is 13 residues. Trimming took 0 bases from V and 7 from J, leaving 6 bases between them. The V gene's germline CDR1 is LGHNA and CDR2 YSLEER. In DNA form, the CDR3 reads TGCGCCAGCAGCCAAGATCAGGGCGGGGAGCTGTTTTTT. Encoded protein: CASSQDQGGELFF.

The genes are TRBV29-1 and TRBJ2-3, with TRBD1 identical over 10 bases. The germline gives CDR1 SQVTM, CDR2 ANQGSEA. This CDR3 comprises 15 residues. After removal of 4 bases from V and 7 bases from J, the junction contained 11 bases not matched to a gene. CDR3 DNA sequence: TGCAGCGTTGGTGGCGGGGACAGGGGTAGAAATACGCAGTATTTT. Its translation is CSVGGGDRGRNTQYF.

Written as DNA, the CDR3 is TGTGCCAGCAGCTTAACTGTCGGGGAGCTGTTTTTT. This translates into CASSLTVGELFF. The chain links TRBV7-2 to TRBJ2-2; no definite D call. This CDR3 comprises 12 residues. The ends were cut back, 2 bases at V and 7 bases at J, with 5 bases in the middle. CDR1 is SGHTA, CDR2 FQGNSA, per germline.

This clone was counted a few times. The chain is built from TRBV2 and TRBJ2-3; 7 nucleotides match TRBD1. Germline CDR1 SNHLY, CDR2 FYNNEI. The CDR3 is 15 residues long. J lost 1 base, V lost 6 bases, and 7 bases had no gene match. The CDR3 is CASSPSQGGTDTQYF. CDR3 nucleotides: TGTGCCAGCAGCCCAAGTCAGGGGGGCACAGATACGCAGTATTTT.

The CDR3 is CASSVEPDQPQHF. CDR3 sequence (DNA): TGTGCCAGCAGCGTAGAGCCGGATCAGCCCCAGCATTTT. The V and J genes are TRBV9 and TRBJ1-5; D is unresolved. Germline CDR1 SGDLS, CDR2 YYNGEE. V lost 0 bases, J lost 5 bases, and 6 bases lay in between. The CDR3 consists of 13 residues. The whole variable domain, remainder taken from reference TRBV9 and TRBJ1-5, is DSGVTQTPKHLITATGQRVTLRCSPRSGDLSVYWYQQSLDQGLQFLIQYYNGEERAKGNILERFSAQQFPDLHSELNLSSLELGDSALYFCASSVEPDQPQHFGDGTRLSIL.

This clone showed up many times. The CDR3 loop reads CASSRRDYEQYF. The CDR3, as DNA: TGTGCCAGTAGTAGGAGGGACTACGAGCAGTACTTC. This chain connects TRBV19 to TRBJ2-7, with D maybe TRBD2 (6 bases). There are 12 residues in the CDR3. CDR1 LNHDA and CDR2 SQIVND come from the germline V gene (reference sequence). The germline V and J ends were trimmed by 4 bases and 3 bases, with 7 bases remaining between them. The full variable domain, in which reference TRBV19 and TRBJ2-7 provide the parts outside the CDR3, is DGGITQSPKYLFRKEGQNVTLSCEQNLNHDAMYWYRQDPGQGLRLIYYSQIVNDFQKGDIAEGYSVSREKKESFPLTVTSAQKNPTAFYLCASSRRDYEQYFGPGTRLTVT.

The chain has TRBV25-1 and TRBJ2-3; a weak D match, TRBD1 (6 bases). CDR3 length: 16 residues. The ends were cut back, 4 bases at V and 0 bases at J, with 14 bases in the middle. Germline CDR1 and CDR2: MGHDK and SYGVNS. Here the CDR3 DNA reads TGTGCCAGCAGTGCACAGGGTTCCCCTAGCACAGATACGCAGTATTTT. This sequence encodes CASSAQGSPSTDTQYF.

The chain is built from TRBV30 and TRBJ1-1, with D hard to call. The V end was cut by 1 base, the J end by 1 base, with 10 bases between. From germline, CDR1 is GTSNPN and CDR2 SVGIG (reference sequence). The CDR3 has 14 amino acids. The CDR3: CAWSAGLSNTEAFF. In DNA form, the CDR3 reads TGTGCCTGGAGTGCCGGACTATCGAACACTGAAGCTTTCTTT. Looking up the rest from reference TRBV30 and TRBJ1-1 gives the full variable domain: SQTIHQWPATLVQPVGSPLSLECTVEGTSNPNLYWYRQAAGRGLQLLFYSVGIGQISSEVPQNLSASRPQDRQFILSSKKLLLSDSGFYLCAWSAGLSNTEAFFGQGTRLTVV.

The chain recombines TRBV11-2 with TRBJ1-2; D remains unclear. The germline V gene encodes CDR1 SGHAT and CDR2 FQNNGV. The CDR3 spans 13 residues. V was trimmed by 1 base and J by 2 bases, leaving 5 bases between them. CDR3 nucleotides: TGTGCCAGCAGCTTAGGACGGAACTATGGCTACACCTTC. Protein sequence: CASSLGRNYGYTF. The full variable domain, its missing parts supplied by reference TRBV11-2 and TRBJ1-2, is EAGVAQSPRYKIIEKRQSVAFWCNPISGHATLYWYQQILGQGPKLLIQFQNNGVVDDSQLPKDRFSAERLKGVDSTLKIQPAKLEDSAVYLCASSLGRNYGYTFGSGTRLTVV.

The chain carries TRBV30 and TRBJ1-4; the D is unclear. The J call may be in error: the DNA end matches TRBJ2-2 better. Germline assignment: CDR1 GTSNPN and CDR2 SVGIG (reference sequence). This CDR3 comprises 11 residues. CDR3 in amino acids: CAWSYASELFF. CDR3 nucleotide sequence: TGTGCCTGGAGTTATGCATCGGAGCTGTTTTTT.

This clone has only a few counts. The chain couples TRBV6-5 to TRBJ2-7; 8 nucleotides line up with TRBD1. This CDR3 spans 16 amino acids. V shed 3 bases and J 2 bases; nucleotides not matched to a gene: 9. CDR1 is MNHEY and CDR2 is SVGAGI in the germline V gene. The CDR3 sequence is CASSYSTGQVPYEQYF. CDR3 nucleotide sequence: TGTGCCAGCAGTTATTCCACGGGACAGGTCCCCTACGAGCAGTACTTC.

In this sample, this clone turned up once. CDR3 sequence (DNA): TGCAGCGTCGCCGGGAGGGGGAGAGACTACGAGCAGTACTTC. Its protein product is CSVAGRGRDYEQYF. V usage is TRBV29-1 and J usage is TRBJ2-7; the match to TRBD2 covers 8 bases. Germline CDR1 SQVTM, CDR2 ANQGSEA. The trim removed 6 bases at V and 3 bases at J, leaving 10 bases unmatched. The CDR3 is 14 residues long.

The chain links TRBV27 to TRBJ2-3, with D uncertain. CDR3 length: 15 residues. V was cut by 1 base and J by 2 bases, with 10 bases left in between. CDR1 and CDR2 (germline): MNHEY, SMNVEV (reference sequence). The CDR3: CASSLLGQYTDTQYF. In nucleotides, the CDR3 is TGTGCCAGCAGTTTATTAGGCCAATACACAGATACGCAGTATTTT.

The V call is TRBV7-2, the J call TRBJ2-1; 7 nucleotides line up with TRBD2. The CDR3 consists of 13 residues. Germline trimming cut 4 bases from V and 9 bases from J; bases unmatched to any gene: 6. Germline loops: CDR1 SGHTA, CDR2 FQGNSA. CDR3 sequence: CASSWTSSAEQFF. In nucleotides, the CDR3 is TGTGCCAGCAGCTGGACTAGTTCGGCTGAGCAGTTCTTC.

This sequence joins TRBV6-6 and TRBJ1-5; D gene ambiguous. V lost 5 bases and J 0 bases, leaving 5 bases between the germline ends. The CDR3 totals 13 residues. The germline V gene encodes CDR1 MNHNY and CDR2 SVGAGI (reference sequence). The CDR3 is CASSVNSNQPQHF. Here the CDR3 DNA reads TGTGCCAGCAGTGTAAATAGCAATCAGCCCCAGCATTTT.